Below are 22 T cell receptor beta chains sequenced from a single sample in a study of T cell clonality in common variable immunodeficiency. Libraries were prepared by immunoSEQ multiplex PCR; TCRdb keeps only in-frame clonotypes and omits some of them. This sample carries thousands of clones, none of them present only once. These receptors' antigens are unknown. Study results and limitations: In common variable immunodeficiency, TCR beta chains reportedly carried fewer deletions and N-nucleotide insertions.

The sample was peripheral blood mononuclear cells. All receptors derive from a human donor with common variable immunodeficiency.

By frequency in the sample, this clone is medium-sized. The chain's CDR3 is CASSMLGTGGAGELFF. Incomplete CDR3 DNA: TGTGCCAGTAGTATGTTGGGGACAGGGGGCGCCGGGGAG. This chain uses TRBV19 with TRBJ2-2, with TRBD1 identical over 12 bases. The CDR3 end lies 3 residues beyond the end of the read and is filled in from the germline J gene. Germline CDR1 reads LNHDA; CDR2 reads SQIVND (reference sequence). The CDR3 runs to 16 residues. After removal of 3 bases from V and 6 bases from J, the junction contained 5 bases not matched to a gene. Based on the CDR3 plus reference TRBV19 and TRBJ2-2, the full variable domain is DGGITQSPKYLFRKEGQNVTLSCEQNLNHDAMYWYRQDPGQGLRLIYYSQIVNDFQKGDIAEGYSVSREKKESFPLTVTSAQKNPTAFYLCASSMLGTGGAGELFFGEGSRLTVL.

Worth noting for this clone: The CDR3 end lies 3 residues beyond the end of the read and is filled in from the germline J gene. The gene calls are TRBV7-8 and TRBJ2-1; no firm D call. This CDR3 contains 13 residues. Between the trimmed V and J ends, which lost 2 bases and 5 bases, there was a span of 7 bases. Looked up from germline, CDR1 is SGHVS and CDR2 is FQNEAQ. This chain's CDR3 is CASSLPGNNEQFF. The CDR3 DNA, read in part, is TGTGCCAGCAGCTTACCAGGCAACAATGAG.

This clone came up a few times. The read ends 3 residues early relative to the CDR3; the germline J gene fills the gap. The chain recombines TRBV19 with TRBJ2-4, with 10 bases aligning to TRBD1. The trim removed 5 bases at V and 6 bases at J, leaving 13 bases unmatched. The CDR3 runs 17 residues. Germline values: CDR1 LNHDA, CDR2 SQIVND (reference sequence). CDR3 sequence: CASSPGTGAVLGNIQYF. Partial CDR3 DNA: TGTGCCAGTAGTCCAGGGACAGGGGCCGTCCTCGGAAACATT.

There are a few counts of this clone. Sequencing ends 3 residues short of the CDR3 end; the germline J gene provides the rest. The chain employs TRBV20-1 and TRBJ1-3; no reliable D call. The CDR3 runs 14 residues. V was shortened by 3 bases and J by 0 bases, with 9 bases between the two germline ends. CDR1 DFQATT and CDR2 SNEGSKA come from the germline V gene (reference sequence). CDR3 amino acids: CSASQARSGNTIYF. CDR3 bases read: TGCAGTGCTAGCCAGGCCCGCTCTGGAAACACC.

In its sample, this clone is medium-sized. The CDR3 is cut off 3 residues early in the read; its end comes from the germline J gene. The chain employs TRBV29-1 and TRBJ2-1; 8 bases are shared with TRBD1. Germline CDR1 is SQVTM and CDR2 is ANQGSEA. There are 15 residues in the CDR3. V lost 5 bases and J lost 7; bases outside the gene matches: 13. CDR3: CSVPETTGQGNEQFF. Incomplete CDR3 DNA: TGCAGCGTTCCCGAAACAACCGGACAGGGAAATGAG.

This clone was counted only a few times. The CDR3 extends 3 residues past the end of the read, so its final part is completed from the germline J gene. This chain links TRBV19 with TRBJ2-7, with D perhaps matching TRBD2 (6 bases). V was shortened by 3 bases and J by 6 bases, with 12 bases between the two germline ends. CDR3 size: 13 residues. CDR1 and CDR2 from the germline V gene are LNHDA and SQIVND (reference sequence). This chain's CDR3 is CASSIHLGGEQYF. The part of the CDR3 DNA that was read is TGTGCCAGTAGTATTCACCTGGGGGGCGAG.

In its sample, this clone ranks as medium-sized. Read sequence stops 3 residues before the CDR3 end, and the germline J gene provides the missing end. The chain links TRBV4-1 to TRBJ2-1, with 8 bases aligning to TRBD2. This CDR3 is built from 15 residues. In germline, CDR1 is MGHRA, CDR2 YSYEKL. V lost 0 bases to trimming and J lost 8 bases; unmatched junction nucleotides: 6. The CDR3 DNA, read in part, is TGCGCCAGCAGCCAAGAGGGACTAGATCGCGATGAG. Translation: CASSQEGLDRDE. The CDR3 as a whole reads CASSQEGLDRDEQFF.

This clone was detected a few times. Read data end 3 residues before the CDR3 end; the end is taken from the germline J gene. The chain couples TRBV6-2 or TRBV6-3 to TRBJ2-1; TRBD2 might be the D (5 bases). Germline CDR1 and CDR2: MNHEY and SVGEGT. V lost 6 bases and J lost 5, with 23 bases in between. The CDR3 has 17 amino acids. The part of the CDR3 DNA that was read is TGTGCCAGCAGGTTTTCTCGGGCCAGCGGAGCCAACAATGAG. It is translated as CASRFSRASGANNE. In full, the CDR3 is CASRFSRASGANNEQFF.

In its sample, this clone was seen a few times. The read is 3 residues too short to cover the CDR3 end, so that end is filled in from the germline J gene. The chain links TRBV18 to TRBJ2-5; a possible D gene is TRBD2 (6 bases). The CDR3 length is 14 residues. Germline V gene data show CDR1 as KGHSH and CDR2 as LQKENI. Trimming shortened V by 1 base and J by 5 bases, and 11 bases separated the two germline ends. The CDR3 sequence: CASSPRRDWETQYF. CDR3 DNA (partial): TGTGCCAGCTCACCACGGCGGGACTGGGAGACC.

This clone has more than one count but fewer than ten. From the germline J gene comes the end of the CDR3, since the read stops 3 residues before it. The chain recombines TRBV18 with TRBJ2-7; D is possibly TRBD1 (6 bases). CDR1 and CDR2 (germline): KGHSH, LQKENI. Trimming left V 3 bases short and J 6 bases short, with 9 bases between. This CDR3 is built from 12 residues. The covered CDR3 bases are TGTGCCAGCTCACCTAAGGGGGTCGAG. Translating it yields CASSPKGVE. The entire CDR3 sequence reads CASSPKGVEQYF. The variable domain in full, completed from reference TRBV18 and TRBJ2-7, reads NAGVMQNPRHLVRRRGQEARLRCSPMKGHSHVYWYRQLPEEGLKFMVYLQKENIIDESGMPKERFSAEFPKEGPSILRIQQVVRGDSAAYFCASSPKGVEQYFGPGTRLTVT.

This clone was detected a few times. Coverage ceases 3 residues before the CDR3 finishes, and the germline J gene fills in the end. The chain is built from TRBV29-1 and TRBJ2-1; 10 bases match TRBD2. Germline assignment: CDR1 SQVTM and CDR2 ANQGSEA. This CDR3 comprises 14 residues. J lost 6 bases, V lost 5 bases, and 7 bases had no gene match. The part of the CDR3 DNA that was read is TGCAGCGTTAGACCGGGACTAGCGTCCAATGAG. It codes for CSVRPGLASNE. The complete CDR3 protein is CSVRPGLASNEQFF.

This clone showed up just a few times. The read comes to an end 3 residues before the CDR3 does, leaving the germline J gene to fill in the end. The V call is TRBV18, the J call TRBJ1-2; no definite D call. V lost 3 bases and J lost 4, with 15 bases in between. Per germline, CDR1 KGHSH and CDR2 LQKENI. There are 15 residues in the CDR3. CDR3 protein: CASSPSGSSRYGYTF. The CDR3 DNA, read in part, is TGTGCCAGCTCACCCTCCGGGTCCTCTCGCTATGGC.

This clone is labeled as medium-sized (0.01 to 0.1%). The read comes to an end 3 residues before the CDR3 does, leaving the germline J gene to fill in the end. This rearrangement joins TRBV7-2 to TRBJ2-7; 8 bases map to TRBD2. The CDR3 extends over 15 amino acids. The ends lost 3 bases at V and 1 base at J; junction bases unmatched: 5. From germline, CDR1 is SGHTA and CDR2 FQGNSA. CDR3 loop: CASSFIAGTSYEQYF. CDR3 DNA, as far as it was read: TGTGCCAGCAGCTTCATAGCGGGAACATCCTACGAG.

In this sample, this clone turned up a few times. Read coverage stops 3 residues before the CDR3 terminus; the germline J gene supplies the remainder. The V call is TRBV6-2 or TRBV6-3, the J call TRBJ2-5; a weak D match, TRBD2 (6 bases). CDR3 length: 15 amino acids. V lost 2 bases and J lost 4, with 14 bases in between. CDR1 and CDR2 from the germline V gene are MNHEY and SVGEGT. The covered CDR3 bases are TGTGCCAGCAGTTACCTGGGACTTGGAGGAGAGACC. The encoded protein is CASSYLGLGGET. The CDR3 reads in full as CASSYLGLGGETQYF.

This clone turned up a few times. The read comes to an end 3 residues before the CDR3 does, leaving the germline J gene to fill in the end. J is TRBJ2-7 and V is TRBV7-6; 10 bases align to TRBD2. This CDR3 has 17 amino acids. The junction had 16 bases not matched to a gene; V was cut back by 5 bases and J by 6 bases. Germline CDR1 is SGHVS and CDR2 is FNYEAQ. CDR3 region: CASSPRPSGSDLVEQYF. CDR3 bases read: TGTGCCAGCAGCCCCCGGCCTAGCGGGAGTGATCTAGTCGAG.

As regards this clone: The read finishes 3 residues shy of the CDR3 end, and the germline J gene is used to complete it. The gene calls are TRBV19 and TRBJ2-7; D is perhaps TRBD1 (5 bases). The length of the CDR3 is 15 residues. Germline CDR1 reads LNHDA; CDR2 reads SQIVND (reference sequence). V was cut by 2 bases and J by 1 base, with 12 bases left in between. CDR3 amino acids: CASSILGQGSYEQYF. CDR3 DNA (partial): TGTGCCAGTAGTATACTGGGTCAGGGTTCCTACGAG.

Note on this clone: The CDR3 end lies 3 residues beyond the end of the read and is filled in from the germline J gene. This sequence joins TRBV7-8 and TRBJ2-1; 8 bases line up with TRBD2. Per germline, CDR1 SGHVS and CDR2 FQNEAQ. The CDR3 sequence is 16 residues long. V lost 5 bases and J lost 4; bases outside the gene matches: 10. Partial CDR3 DNA: TGTGCCAGCAGCCCCCACGTGACTAGCGCGTACAATGAG. This gives the protein CASSPHVTSAYNE. The full CDR3 reads CASSPHVTSAYNEQFF.

As for this clone: Coverage ceases 3 residues before the CDR3 finishes, and the germline J gene fills in the end. The chain carries TRBV7-2 and TRBJ2-2; the D gene is possibly TRBD2 (6 bases). The CDR3 loop spans 15 amino acids. V shed 1 base and J shed 3 bases, with 9 bases lying between them. The germline V gene encodes CDR1 SGHTA and CDR2 FQGNSA. The CDR3 loop reads CASSLGGDDTGELFF. The sequenced CDR3 bases are TGTGCCAGCAGCTTAGGGGGGGATGACACCGGGGAG.

This clone was detected a few times. The sequenced CDR3 bases are TGTGCCAGCAGCTCTTTAGCGGTAGGAGGCGGGGAG. Translating it yields CASSSLAVGGGE. From start to end, the CDR3 is CASSSLAVGGGELFF. The chain joins TRBV7-2 to TRBJ2-2; weak D call: TRBD2 (6 bases). The read terminates 3 residues ahead of where the CDR3 ends, so the germline J gene completes it. Germline V gene lookup returns CDR1 SGHTA and CDR2 FQGNSA. Deletions cut 4 bases from V and 7 bases from J, with 16 bases between. The CDR3 has 15 amino acids.

This clone was seen more than once but under ten times. Incomplete CDR3 DNA: TGTGCCAGCTCACCCCAAACAGGACAGCCC. Translating it yields CASSPQTGQP. The complete CDR3 protein is CASSPQTGQPQHF. The chain combines TRBV18 with TRBJ1-5, with D possibly TRBD1 on 5 matching bases. The read ends 3 residues shy of where the CDR3 ends; the end is completed using the germline J gene. The V gene lost 3 bases and the J gene lost 7 bases, with 10 bases spanning the gap. This CDR3 is built from 13 residues. Germline V gene sequence: CDR1 KGHSH, CDR2 LQKENI.

This clone was seen more than once but under ten times. Sequencing ends 3 residues short of the CDR3 end; the germline J gene provides the rest. The chain carries TRBV2 and TRBJ2-7; D gene ambiguous. This CDR3 has 14 amino acids. CDR1 SNHLY and CDR2 FYNNEI come from the germline V gene. V dropped 1 base and J dropped 2 bases, with 9 bases sitting between them. The CDR3 spells CASSEGLPTYEQYF. The part of the CDR3 DNA that was read is TGTGCCAGCAGTGAAGGACTCCCTACCTACGAG.

Partial CDR3 DNA: TGTGCCAGTAGTATCGACAGCCAAGAGACC. Encoded protein: CASSIDSQET. The full-length CDR3 reads as CASSIDSQETQYF. This sequence joins TRBV19 and TRBJ2-5, with D maybe TRBD1 (5 bases). The read finishes 3 residues shy of the CDR3 end, and the germline J gene is used to complete it. This CDR3 has 13 amino acids. Germline loops: CDR1 LNHDA, CDR2 SQIVND (reference sequence). V shed 3 bases and J shed 1 base, with 6 bases lying between them.